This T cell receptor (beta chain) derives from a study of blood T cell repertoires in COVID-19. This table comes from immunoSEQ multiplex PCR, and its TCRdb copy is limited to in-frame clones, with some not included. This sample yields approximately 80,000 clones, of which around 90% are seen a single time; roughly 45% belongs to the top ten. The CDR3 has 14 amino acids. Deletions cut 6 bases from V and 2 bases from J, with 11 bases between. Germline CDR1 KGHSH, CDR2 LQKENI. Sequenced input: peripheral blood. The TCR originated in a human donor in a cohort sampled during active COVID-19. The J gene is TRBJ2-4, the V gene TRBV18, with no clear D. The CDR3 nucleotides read TGTGCCAGCTCGCGAGAAGTGACCAAAAACATTCAGTACTTC. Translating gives CASSREVTKNIQYF.